This TCR beta chain was identified in a study of shared T cell receptors in the human thymus. This CDR3 is built from 12 residues. Trimming removed 5 bases from V and 8 bases from J, with 10 bases in between. Germline V CDR1 and CDR2: SEHNR, FQNEAQ (reference sequence). Assay used: immunoSEQ multiplex PCR; TCRdb lists only in-frame clones, some missing. Among under 850,000 clones listed, roughly 88% were seen once. This sample also appeared in a second study, on human thymus T cells. As reported in that work: Resections that were taken during corrective heart surgery supplied the thymus tissue.

The TCR originated in a boy younger than two with a congenital heart defect. The specimen was thymocytes. The chain joins TRBV7-9 to TRBJ2-1, with D possibly being TRBD1 (6 bases). The CDR3 sequence is CASSPWGHEQFF. The CDR3 nucleotides read TGTGCCAGCAGCCCCTGGGGGCATGAGCAGTTCTTC.